This section outlines one T cell receptor beta chain sequence together with its context. Its antigen is still unknown. These data originate in a study of T cells in localized non-small cell lung cancer. Findings and caveats of the study: One tumor region alone was sequenced, and heterogeneity therefore remains possible.

Germline V lookup: CDR1 MDHEN, CDR2 SYDVKM. The CDR3 contains 14 residues. V shed 2 bases and J shed 5 bases, with 9 bases lying between them. Sequenced by immunoSEQ multiplex PCR; TCRdb stores in-frame clones only, minus some. This sample has approximately 26,000 clones; about 91% occur once, and the top ten carry 3.5% to 5%. The rearrangement uses TRBV28 and TRBJ1-4; D unclear. The material was peripheral blood, obtained before any cancer treatment. The receptor was derived from a female donor older than 55 with stage II squamous cell lung carcinoma. CDR3 nucleotides: TGTGCCAGCAGTTTAAGTCAGAAAAATGAAAAACTGTTTTTT. Protein product: CASSLSQKNEKLFF.